This TCR beta chain was sequenced for a study of shared clonotypes between healthy human individuals. For the study at large: Three CD4 naive, three CD4 memory, two CD8 naive and one CD8 memory plate were used per donor. Study results and caveats: Generally, estimated richness proved larger in naive subsets than it did in memory subsets.

This clone has ten or more counts. Antigen unknown. The CDR3 consists of 16 residues. V lost 5 bases, J lost 5 bases, and 11 bases stayed unmatched. Germline V gene sequence: CDR1 SGHTA, CDR2 FQGTGA. Measured with immunoSEQ multiplex PCR; TCRdb has only the in-frame clones, and not every one. Among around 1.1 million clones listed, 60% to 85% were seen once. Donors comprised only Caucasian adults living in Nashville, Tennessee. Investigators divided CD4+ cells into CD45RA+ naive and CD45RA-negative memory subsets. The genes are TRBV7-3 and TRBJ2-5; the match to TRBD2 covers 10 bases. The origin of this receptor is a man aged 18 to 30 in good health. Some clones in this sample may be carry-over from other donors' samples. Sequenced sample: memory CD4+ T cells from PBMCs. Subset given: CD45RA-negative fraction. CDR3 in DNA: TGTGCCAGCAGCCCCCGAGCTAGCGGGAGATGGGAGACCCAGTACTTC. Its translation is CASSPRASGRWETQYF.